The sequence of this TCR beta chain was determined in a study of early T cells in non-severe SARS-CoV-2 infection. The overall study: Bulk RNA taken from unsorted whole blood was sequenced, leaving chains unpaired.

Attachment of unique molecular identifiers to individual cDNA molecules was performed. TCRdb ran MiXCR on the 5' RACE reads and lists one entry per CDR3 protein. The data show about 44,000 distinct CDR3 sequences, about a quarter seen once. Notes on the study in general: VDJdb-based annotation leaned toward anti-spike CD8 responses and missed private and CD4 specificities.

CDR1 is SGHTA and CDR2 is FQGNSA in the germline V gene. There are 13 residues in the CDR3. V lost 1 base, J lost 9 bases, and 12 bases lay in between. This clonotype was recorded only once. Antigen specificity is unknown. The gene calls are TRBV7-2 and TRBJ1-1, with D unresolved. The sample consisted of whole blood, taken at baseline. The sequence was obtained from an adult who was a healthcare worker with PCR-confirmed SARS-CoV-2 infection or an uninfected control (not recorded which). CDR3: CASSLGVASQAFF. CDR3 in DNA: TGTGCCAGCAGCTTAGGGGTGGCCAGCCAAGCTTTCTTT.